The 27 T cell receptor beta chains in this list originate from one sample, sequenced in a study of OX40 agonist ivuxolimab in advanced cancers. Sequencing was performed with immunoSEQ multiplex PCR; in TCRdb, only in-frame clones are kept and a portion is missing. The sample lists tens of thousands of clones, roughly nine tenths occurring once. Sequenced material: CD4+ or CD8+ T cells sorted from blood, taken in a trial of the OX40 agonist ivuxolimab. These receptors came from an adult with an advanced solid tumor such as melanoma, head and neck, liver or kidney cancer.

V is TRBV5-1 and J is TRBJ1-6; 7 bases line up with TRBD1. CDR1 and CDR2 from the germline V gene are SGHRS and YFSETQ. The V gene end was trimmed by 4 bases and the J gene end by 7 bases; junction bases not matched to a gene: 8. The length of the CDR3 is 15 residues. CDR3 loop: CASSQSGQTNSPLHF. CDR3 bases: TGCGCCAGCAGCCAATCGGGACAGACAAATTCACCCCTCCACTTT.

This clone was observed at least ten times. This chain uses TRBV6-6 with TRBJ2-7, with D possibly matching TRBD1 (6 bases). The CDR3 extends over 16 amino acids. V was trimmed by 0 bases and J by 0 bases, leaving 12 bases between them. The germline V gene has CDR1 MNHNY and CDR2 SVGAGI (reference sequence). The CDR3 sequence: CASSYSEWTDSYEQYF. Here the CDR3 DNA reads TGTGCCAGCAGTTACTCGGAGTGGACAGACTCCTACGAGCAGTACTTC.

The rearrangement joins TRBV27 to TRBJ2-3; 12 bases align to TRBD2. There are 17 residues in the CDR3. The germline gives CDR1 MNHEY, CDR2 SMNVEV (reference sequence). V was clipped by 2 bases and J by 1 base; unmatched bases: 4. CDR3 protein: CASSLRLAGAGTDTQYF. The CDR3 bases are TGTGCCAGCAGTTTAAGACTAGCGGGAGCGGGCACAGATACGCAGTATTTT.

J is TRBJ2-6 and V is TRBV9; 8 bases line up with TRBD1. CDR3 length equals 19 residues. Trimming at V came to 4 bases and at J to 1 base, leaving 13 bases not matched to a gene. Germline loops: CDR1 SGDLS, CDR2 YYNGEE. The CDR3 bases are TGTGCCAGCAGCCTCAGCCTCAGGGGGCGCTTTTCTGGGGCCAACGTCCTGACTTTC. It translates to CASSLSLRGRFSGANVLTF.

V gene TRBV7-9 combines with J gene TRBJ2-5; D remains unclear. Germline V gene data show CDR1 as SEHNR and CDR2 as FQNEAQ (reference sequence). The CDR3 extends over 12 amino acids. Trimming removed 3 bases at V and 5 bases at J, with 7 bases between. Here the CDR3 DNA reads TGTGCCAGCAGCTTCGCGGAGGAGACCCAGTACTTC. Its protein product is CASSFAEETQYF. Full variable domain (remainder filled in from reference TRBV7-9 and TRBJ2-5): DTGVSQNPRHKITKRGQNVTFRCDPISEHNRLYWYRQTLGQGPEFLTYFQNEAQLEKSRLLSDRFSAERPKGSFSTLEIQRTEQGDSAMYLCASSFAEETQYFGPGTRLLVL.

J is TRBJ2-1 and V is TRBV11-2, with D perhaps given as TRBD1 or TRBD2 (5 bases each). V lost 1 base to trimming and J lost 0 bases, with 13 bases between them. Germline V gene lookup returns CDR1 SGHAT and CDR2 FQNNGV. The CDR3 spans 17 residues. The CDR3 spells CASSLVLGPSSYNEQFF. In nucleotides, the CDR3 is TGTGCCAGCAGCTTAGTTTTGGGACCAAGCTCCTACAATGAGCAGTTCTTC. The full variable domain, rest sourced from reference TRBV11-2 and TRBJ2-1, is EAGVAQSPRYKIIEKRQSVAFWCNPISGHATLYWYQQILGQGPKLLIQFQNNGVVDDSQLPKDRFSAERLKGVDSTLKIQPAKLEDSAVYLCASSLVLGPSSYNEQFFGPGTRLTVL.

The J gene is TRBJ2-7, the V gene TRBV6-5; 11 bases line up with TRBD1. Germline CDR1 is MNHEY and CDR2 is SVGAGI. This CDR3 is built from 13 residues. V was clipped by 6 bases and J by 3 bases; unmatched bases: 1. CDR3 DNA: TGTGCCAGCAGGGGGACAGGGGGCTACGAGCAGTACTTC. Translating it yields CASRGTGGYEQYF.

V is TRBV11-3 and J is TRBJ2-5, with a possible D match to TRBD1 (5 bases). V lost 5 bases, J lost 4 bases, and 14 bases lay in between. This CDR3 has 14 residues. Germline V gives CDR1 SGHNT, CDR2 YENEEA. CDR3 loop: CASSPRQIRETQYF. The DNA of the CDR3 is TGTGCCAGCAGCCCCAGACAGATAAGAGAGACCCAGTACTTC.

Written as DNA, the CDR3 is TGTGCCAGCGCCCGTAGGGAAAGCGGAAACATTCAGTACTTC. Amino acids: CASARRESGNIQYF. The V and J genes are TRBV6-5 and TRBJ2-4; perhaps TRBD2 as D (5 bases). The germline V gene has CDR1 MNHEY and CDR2 SVGAGI. The CDR3 is made up of 14 amino acids. V was pared by 8 bases and J by 6 bases, with 17 bases between.

The count of this clone is one. The rearrangement uses TRBV6-5 and TRBJ2-2; D call uncertain. CDR1 is MNHEY, CDR2 SVGAGI, per germline. The germline V and J ends were trimmed by 6 bases and 6 bases, with 14 bases remaining between them. The CDR3 is 14 amino acids. The CDR3 here is CASRNGPIPGELFF. Written as DNA, the CDR3 is TGTGCCAGCAGAAACGGGCCAATCCCCGGGGAGCTGTTTTTT.

The gene calls are TRBV5-4 and TRBJ2-3, with TRBD1 as a possible D gene (6 bases). The length of the CDR3 is 15 residues. V was cut by 3 bases and J by 4 bases, with 15 bases left in between. In germline, CDR1 is SGHNT, CDR2 YYREEE (reference sequence). This CDR3 reads CASSSPGEGADTQYF. The CDR3 DNA reads as TGTGCCAGCAGCTCACCAGGGGAAGGGGCAGATACGCAGTATTTT.

The chain has TRBV6-5 and TRBJ2-1; either TRBD1 or TRBD2 may supply D (5 bases each). The CDR3 spans 14 residues. The germline CDR1 and CDR2 sequences are MNHEY and SVGAGI. Between the trimmed V and J ends, which lost 7 bases and 3 bases, there was a span of 13 bases. CDR3 DNA sequence: TGTGCCAGCATCCCCCGGGGCAGCTACAATGAGCAGTTCTTC. Encoded protein: CASIPRGSYNEQFF.

The V call is TRBV7-6, the J call TRBJ2-7, with 10 bases aligning to TRBD1. The CDR3 consists of 16 residues. V shed 6 bases and J 6 bases; nucleotides not matched to a gene: 14. CDR1 and CDR2 from the germline V gene are SGHVS and FNYEAQ. The CDR3 nucleotides are TGTGCCAGCAGTCCCGGGTTGGGGACAGGGGTAGGCGAGCAGTACTTC. This gives the protein CASSPGLGTGVGEQYF.

V usage is TRBV5-1 and J usage is TRBJ2-7; 8 bases map to TRBD2. The CDR3 extends over 15 amino acids. Germline CDR1 is SGHRS and CDR2 is YFSETQ. V lost 5 bases, J lost 4 bases, and 11 bases stayed unmatched. As DNA, the CDR3 is TGCGCCAGCAGGGACCCCTCGGGAGGGCCTTACGAGCAGTACTTC. Amino acids: CASRDPSGGPYEQYF.

The genes are TRBV7-9 and TRBJ2-1, with 13 bases lining up with TRBD2. This CDR3 has 18 amino acids. From germline, CDR1 is SEHNR and CDR2 FQNEAQ (reference sequence). The junction had 8 bases not matched to a gene; V was cut back by 6 bases and J by 0 bases. The CDR3 spells CASSHGLAGVRSYNEQFF. Here the CDR3 DNA reads TGTGCCAGCAGTCATGGACTAGCGGGAGTTCGCTCCTACAATGAGCAGTTCTTC.

The rearrangement joins TRBV4-1 to TRBJ2-1; no firm D call. Between the trimmed V and J ends, which lost 1 base and 10 bases, there was a span of 11 bases. The CDR3 runs to 13 residues. Germline V gene sequence: CDR1 MGHRA, CDR2 YSYEKL. The CDR3 is CASSQVLPLEQFF. For the CDR3, the DNA is TGCGCCAGCAGCCAAGTCCTCCCACTCGAGCAGTTCTTC.

The chain has TRBV19 and TRBJ1-5, with D uncertain. This CDR3 is 15 amino acids long. Germline V gives CDR1 LNHDA, CDR2 SQIVND (reference sequence). The V and J ends lost 1 base and 8 bases respectively, with 15 bases between them. CDR3 nucleotides: TGTGCCAGTAGTATAGCTAGCAGGTCACGAGAGCCCCAGCATTTT. This gives the protein CASSIASRSREPQHF.

The chain couples TRBV19 to TRBJ2-7; 8 bases map to TRBD1. Germline V CDR1 and CDR2: LNHDA, SQIVND (reference sequence). Germline trimming cut 4 bases from V and 3 bases from J; bases unmatched to any gene: 5. This CDR3 has 14 amino acids. CDR3 residues: CASSTGQAIYEQYF. DNA for the CDR3: TGTGCCAGTAGTACGGGACAGGCAATCTACGAGCAGTACTTC. Filled out from reference TRBV19 and TRBJ2-7, the complete variable domain reads DGGITQSPKYLFRKEGQNVTLSCEQNLNHDAMYWYRQDPGQGLRLIYYSQIVNDFQKGDIAEGYSVSREKKESFPLTVTSAQKNPTAFYLCASSTGQAIYEQYFGPGTRLTVT.

V is TRBV10-3 and J is TRBJ2-1; 12 bases are a match to TRBD2. The germline CDR1 and CDR2 sequences are ENHRY and SYGVKD. The CDR3 spans 17 residues. J was trimmed by 4 bases and V by 6 bases; bases with no gene match: 10. This chain's CDR3 is CAIRMTSGSASYNEQFF. The CDR3 nucleotides read TGTGCCATCAGGATGACTAGCGGGAGCGCTAGTTACAATGAGCAGTTCTTC.

The chain carries TRBV18 and TRBJ1-3; D is perhaps TRBD1 (5 bases). V was trimmed by 6 bases and J by 8 bases, leaving 5 bases between them. Germline CDR1 is KGHSH and CDR2 is LQKENI. The CDR3 runs to 10 residues. Here the CDR3 DNA reads TGTGCCAGCTCGGGGGACACCATATATTTT. This gives the protein CASSGDTIYF.

This rearrangement joins TRBV18 to TRBJ2-2; a possible D gene is TRBD1 (5 bases). The CDR3 covers 14 residues. Germline-derived CDR1 and CDR2 are KGHSH and LQKENI. Between the trimmed V and J ends, which lost 5 bases and 1 base, there was a span of 8 bases. CDR3 bases: TGTGCCAGCTCAACTACAGGGAACACCGGGGAGCTGTTTTTT. It codes for CASSTTGNTGELFF.

The V gene is TRBV10-3, the J gene TRBJ1-2, with D unclear. The CDR3 has 14 residues. The V gene's germline CDR1 is ENHRY and CDR2 SYGVKD. Between the trimmed V and J ends, which lost 0 bases and 8 bases, there was a span of 13 bases. CDR3 coding DNA: TGTGCCATCAGTGAGTCGCCGGACCCGGGGGGCTACACCTTC. This gives the protein CAISESPDPGGYTF.

This chain uses TRBV29-1 with TRBJ2-5; 7 positions agree with TRBD2. The germline gives CDR1 SQVTM, CDR2 ANQGSEA. After removal of 8 bases from V and 4 bases from J, the junction contained 7 bases not matched to a gene. The CDR3 runs to 12 residues. The chain's CDR3 is CSSGGVGETQYF. DNA of the CDR3: TGCAGCTCTGGGGGGGTAGGAGAGACCCAGTACTTC.

This clone was observed once. J is TRBJ2-7 and V is TRBV27; TRBD1 might be the D (6 bases). V shed 6 bases and J shed 1 base, with 13 bases lying between them. Per the germline V gene, CDR1 is MNHEY and CDR2 is SMNVEV (reference sequence). The CDR3 runs to 14 residues. The CDR3 DNA reads TGTGCCAGCAGCGCGGACAGACTATCCTACGAGCAGTACTTC. Encoded protein: CASSADRLSYEQYF.

The chain links TRBV27 to TRBJ2-4; 9 positions agree with TRBD1. Unmatched junction bases numbered 9, after V lost 5 bases and J lost 1 base. Germline CDR1 MNHEY, CDR2 SMNVEV (reference sequence). This CDR3 has 17 amino acids. The CDR3 DNA follows: TGTGCCAGCAGTCCCTGGGGACAGGGCGGCGCCAAAAACATTCAGTACTTC. Translation gives CASSPWGQGGAKNIQYF.

The chain is built from TRBV19 and TRBJ2-1; 7 nucleotides line up with TRBD1. The V gene end was trimmed by 7 bases and the J gene end by 0 bases; junction bases not matched to a gene: 6. Germline V gives CDR1 LNHDA, CDR2 SQIVND (reference sequence). CDR3 length: 15 amino acids. The chain's CDR3 is CASNEDRSSYNEQFF. The CDR3 DNA is TGTGCCAGTAATGAGGACAGGAGCTCCTACAATGAGCAGTTCTTC. The whole variable domain, filled in from reference TRBV19 and TRBJ2-1, reads DGGITQSPKYLFRKEGQNVTLSCEQNLNHDAMYWYRQDPGQGLRLIYYSQIVNDFQKGDIAEGYSVSREKKESFPLTVTSAQKNPTAFYLCASNEDRSSYNEQFFGPGTRLTVL.

This chain connects TRBV19 to TRBJ1-5; possible D gene TRBD1, 5 bases. V lost 8 bases, J lost 3 bases, and 11 bases lay in between. Germline V CDR1 and CDR2: LNHDA, SQIVND (reference sequence). There are 13 residues in the CDR3. This chain's CDR3 is CASQGIYNQPQHF. CDR3 nucleotide sequence: TGTGCCAGTCAGGGAATTTACAATCAGCCCCAGCATTTT.